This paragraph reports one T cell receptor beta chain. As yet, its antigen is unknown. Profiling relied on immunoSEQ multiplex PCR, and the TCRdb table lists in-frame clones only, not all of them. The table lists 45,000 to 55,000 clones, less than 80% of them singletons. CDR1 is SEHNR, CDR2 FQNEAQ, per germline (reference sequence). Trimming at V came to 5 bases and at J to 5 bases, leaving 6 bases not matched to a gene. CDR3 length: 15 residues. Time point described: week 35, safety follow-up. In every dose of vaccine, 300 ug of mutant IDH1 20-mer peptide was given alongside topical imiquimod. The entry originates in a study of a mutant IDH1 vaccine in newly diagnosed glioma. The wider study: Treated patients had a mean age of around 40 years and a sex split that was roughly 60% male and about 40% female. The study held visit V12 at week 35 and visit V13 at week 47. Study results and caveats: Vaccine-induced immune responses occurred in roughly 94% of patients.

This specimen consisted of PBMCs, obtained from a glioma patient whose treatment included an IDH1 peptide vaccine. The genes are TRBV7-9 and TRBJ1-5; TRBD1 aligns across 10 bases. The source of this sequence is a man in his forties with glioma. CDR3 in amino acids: CASSRTGGSDQPQHF. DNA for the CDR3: TGTGCCAGCAGCCGGACAGGGGGTTCCGATCAGCCCCAGCATTTT.